Sequencing of this T cell receptor (beta chain) was carried out in a study of CD8 T cells in ankylosing spondylitis. General observations from the study: Clones linked to disease were reported to show significant enrichment in matched ankylosing spondylitis synovial fluid. Certain motif variants had earlier appeared in reactive arthritis synovial fluid and blood. Disease-associated clones were CD8+ and fairly uncommon in peripheral blood. Blood from ankylosing spondylitis patients appeared to carry a characteristic eight-variant TCR beta motif.

MiXCR was run by TCRdb on the 5' RACE reads, yielding one entry per CDR3 protein. There are about 540,000 distinct CDR3 sequences in the sample; roughly 13% occur only once, and around 7% lies in the top ten. There are 15 residues in the CDR3. CDR1 and CDR2 (germline): ENHRY, SYGVKD. Germline trimming cut 1 base from V and 1 base from J; bases unmatched to any gene: 3. Ten or more counts support this clonotype. The antigen remains undetermined. Sequenced material: blood, either unsorted or a sorted T cell fraction (not recorded which). The origin of this receptor is a male donor with ankylosing spondylitis. The rearrangement links TRBV10-3 to TRBJ1-2; 7 bases map to TRBD1. The CDR3 spells CAISEFGTDNYGYTF. CDR3 sequence (DNA): TGTGCCATCAGTGAGTTCGGGACAGATAACTATGGCTACACCTTC.